The rows below give T cell receptor beta chains drawn from one sample of a study of graft-versus-host responses after intestinal transplantation. No antigen has been identified for these receptors. Produced via immunoSEQ multiplex PCR; TCRdb's table is partial and in-frame only. The top ten clones hold more than 0.1% of a sample with about 120,000 clones, 85% to 95% of them seen once. The sample consisted of unstimulated CD4+ T cells sorted from spleen or lymph node cells, taken before intestinal transplant. The receptors derive from a human donor who received an intestinal transplant. Each CDR3 is given with its conserved first and last residue. D genes are given only for firm matches. Clone size is not always given. Where it is, it says once, few, many or a class for expanded clones.

v_gene,d_gene,j_gene,abundance,CDR3aa,CDR3nt
TRBV18,NA,TRBJ2-1,NA,CASSEHEGISYNEQFF,TGTGCCAGCTCGGAGCATGAGGGGATCTCCTACAATGAGCAGTTCTTC
TRBV4-1,TRBD2,TRBJ2-1,NA,CASSQGSTSGRYNEQFF,TGCGCCAGCAGCCAAGGGAGTACTAGCGGGAGATACAATGAGCAGTTCTTC
TRBV7-9,NA,TRBJ1-1,NA,CASSPRGEMNTEAFF,TGTGCCAGCAGCCCGAGGGGGGAAATGAACACTGAAGCTTTCTTT
TRBV15,TRBD2,TRBJ2-7,NA,CATSRRLADLNEQYF,TGTGCCACCAGCAGAAGACTAGCGGACTTAAACGAGCAGTACTTC
TRBV5-4,NA,TRBJ2-7,NA,CASSLGGSLYEQYF,TGTGCCAGCAGCTTGGGTGGCTCCTTGTACGAGCAGTACTTC
TRBV7-9,NA,TRBJ1-2,NA,CASSLVANGYTF,TGTGCCAGCAGCTTAGTAGCGAATGGCTACACCTTC
TRBV10-3,NA,TRBJ1-2,NA,CAIQAPGTNSDGYTF,TGTGCCATCCAGGCACCCGGGACAAACTCAGATGGCTACACCTTC
TRBV15,TRBD1,TRBJ1-4,NA,CATSRDRGRNLNEKLFF,TGTGCCACCAGCAGAGACAGGGGGCGCAACCTCAATGAAAAACTGTTTTTT
TRBV6-1,TRBD1,TRBJ1-5,NA,CASSDRTGSFSNQPQHF,TGTGCCAGCAGTGACCGGACAGGGAGCTTTAGCAATCAGCCCCAGCATTTT
TRBV21-1,NA,TRBJ2-2,NA,CASSKPQGTGTGELFF,TGTGCCAGCAGCAAACCTCAGGGGACGGGCACCGGGGAGCTGTTTTTT
TRBV29-1,NA,TRBJ1-1,NA,CSVLVTGESGAFF,TGCAGCGTCCTGGTCACTGGGGAATCGGGAGCTTTCTTT
TRBV23-1,NA,TRBJ1-5,NA,CASNRYSNQPQHF,TGCGCCAGCAACAGGTATAGCAATCAGCCCCAGCATTTT
TRBV28,TRBD2,TRBJ2-1,NA,CASSAGTSGSYNEQFF,TGTGCCAGCAGTGCCGGGACTAGCGGCTCCTACAATGAGCAGTTCTTC
TRBV6-5,NA,TRBJ1-2,NA,CASRGGQQVYGYTF,TGTGCCAGCAGGGGAGGACAGCAAGTCTATGGCTACACCTTC
TRBV7-2,NA,TRBJ2-7,NA,CASSSRALGEQYF,TGTGCCAGCAGCTCTCGGGCCCTAGGGGAGCAGTACTTC
TRBV15,NA,TRBJ1-5,NA,CATSRLVSNQPQHF,TGTGCCACCAGCAGATTAGTTAGCAATCAGCCCCAGCATTTT
TRBV7-9,TRBD2,TRBJ2-7,NA,CASSLRGGLGGYEQYF,TGTGCCAGCAGCTTACGGGGGGGGCTAGGAGGGTACGAGCAGTACTTC
TRBV5-1,NA,TRBJ1-5,NA,CASSPGQFNQPQHF,TGCGCCAGCAGCCCCGGACAGTTCAATCAGCCCCAGCATTTT
TRBV5-1,TRBD2,TRBJ2-1,once,CASSLGGSGSLDEQFF,TGCGCCAGCAGCTTGGGGGGTAGCGGGAGCCTCGATGAGCAGTTCTTC
TRBV6-1,NA,TRBJ2-7,NA,CASSRDTFGSYEQYF,TGTGCCAGCAGTCGAGACACCTTCGGCTCCTACGAGCAGTACTTC
TRBV14,NA,TRBJ2-7,NA,CASSQDYVRSSYEQYF,TGTGCCAGCAGCCAAGATTACGTGAGGAGCTCCTACGAGCAGTACTTC
TRBV6-5,TRBD1,TRBJ2-7,NA,CASSHLQGAGEQYF,TGTGCCAGCAGTCACCTACAGGGGGCGGGGGAGCAGTACTTC
TRBV29-1,NA,TRBJ2-7,NA,CSVPGRAYEQYF,TGCAGCGTCCCGGGACGGGCCTACGAGCAGTACTTC
TRBV11-1,NA,TRBJ2-2,NA,CASSLAGGGTGELFF,TGTGCCAGCAGCTTAGCGGGAGGGGGCACCGGGGAGCTGTTTTTT
TRBV25-1,NA,TRBJ1-4,NA,CASSRSTNEKLFF,TGTGCCAGCAGTAGATCGACTAATGAAAAACTGTTTTTT
TRBV7-9,NA,TRBJ1-1,NA,CASSSAGKTEAFF,TGTGCCAGCAGCTCCGCAGGGAAGACTGAAGCTTTCTTT
TRBV5-1,NA,TRBJ2-1,NA,CASSPRGPLSLYNEQFF,TGCGCCAGCAGCCCGCGGGGCCCCTTGTCCCTATACAATGAGCAGTTCTTC
TRBV28,NA,TRBJ2-5,NA,CASSPGGSQETQYF,TGTGCCAGCAGTCCTGGCGGGTCGCAAGAGACCCAGTACTTC
TRBV21-1,NA,TRBJ1-5,NA,CASSKQAGNNQPQHF,TGTGCCAGCAGCAAACAGGCCGGGAACAATCAGCCCCAGCATTTT
TRBV5-1,TRBD2,TRBJ2-3,NA,CASSSGLAGGPDTQYF,TGCGCCAGCAGCTCGGGACTAGCGGGGGGCCCAGATACGCAGTATTTT
TRBV9,NA,TRBJ2-1,NA,CASSAAVGPDEQFF,TGTGCCAGCAGCGCGGCCGTAGGACCTGATGAGCAGTTCTTC
TRBV6-6,TRBD1,TRBJ2-7,NA,CASRRFGTGVYEQYF,TGTGCCAGCAGGAGGTTCGGGACAGGGGTCTACGAGCAGTACTTC
TRBV5-1,TRBD2,TRBJ2-1,NA,CASSAGATSGGYNEQFF,TGCGCCAGCAGCGCAGGGGCCACTAGCGGGGGGTACAATGAGCAGTTCTTC
TRBV9,NA,TRBJ2-5,NA,CASSVDGIETQYF,TGTGCCAGCAGCGTAGACGGGATAGAGACCCAGTACTTC
TRBV19,NA,TRBJ1-3,once,CASSTRQTGHPGNTIYF,TGTGCCAGTAGTACTCGACAAACAGGGCATCCTGGAAACACCATATATTTT
TRBV7-3,NA,TRBJ2-5,NA,CASSLYGGAGETQYF,TGTGCCAGCAGCTTATACGGGGGCGCGGGGGAGACCCAGTACTTC
TRBV30,NA,TRBJ2-1,NA,CAWSKGLRNEQFF,TGTGCCTGGAGTAAGGGGCTGCGCAATGAGCAGTTCTTC
TRBV6-4,TRBD2,TRBJ2-7,NA,CASSDSFFSGDLGGCYEQYF,TGTGCCAGCAGTGACTCTTTTTTTAGTGGTGATTTGGGGGGGTGCTACGAGCAGTACTTC
TRBV5-1,NA,TRBJ1-1,NA,CASSLAPGGYTEAFF,TGCGCCAGCAGCTTGGCCCCGGGAGGGTACACTGAAGCTTTCTTT
TRBV11-2,TRBD2,TRBJ2-1,NA,CASSSSTELAGGPHEQFF,TGTGCCAGCAGCTCCAGTACGGAACTAGCGGGAGGGCCGCATGAGCAGTTCTTC
TRBV19,TRBD2,TRBJ2-1,NA,CASSIRLAGGPIEQFF,TGTGCCAGTAGTATCCGACTAGCGGGAGGGCCGATTGAGCAGTTCTTC
TRBV5-1,NA,TRBJ2-7,once,CASSLTGSSYEQYF,TGCGCCAGCAGCTTAACTGGGAGCTCCTACGAGCAGTACTTC
TRBV11-2,NA,TRBJ1-2,NA,CASSLSTLLNYGYTF,TGTGCCAGCAGCTTATCCACTTTACTTAACTATGGCTACACCTTC
TRBV7-3,NA,TRBJ2-6,NA,CASSLSRGSGANVLTF,TGTGCCAGCAGCTTGTCACGGGGCTCTGGGGCCAACGTCCTGACTTTC
TRBV5-1,TRBD1,TRBJ1-1,NA,CASSLRQGGNLATEAFF,TGCGCCAGCAGCTTGAGGCAGGGGGGTAACTTAGCCACTGAAGCTTTCTTT
TRBV5-1,TRBD1,TRBJ2-5,NA,CASRQGQGQETQYF,TGCGCCAGCAGACAAGGACAGGGCCAAGAGACCCAGTACTTC
TRBV5-1,NA,TRBJ2-2,NA,CASSLGANTGELFF,TGCGCCAGCAGCTTGGGCGCGAACACCGGGGAGCTGTTTTTT
TRBV4-1,TRBD2,TRBJ2-7,NA,CASSQQREGEQYF,TGCGCCAGCAGCCAGCAGCGGGAGGGCGAGCAGTACTTC
TRBV10-2,NA,TRBJ1-5,NA,CASSDENQPQHF,TGCGCCAGCAGTGACGAAAATCAGCCCCAGCATTTT
TRBV27,NA,TRBJ2-3,NA,CASRRTVERASTDTQYF,TGTGCCAGCCGTAGGACCGTGGAGCGGGCTAGCACAGATACGCAGTATTTT
TRBV23-1,TRBD1,TRBJ2-7,NA,CASSQLGTGRYEQYF,TGCGCCAGCAGTCAACTTGGGACAGGGAGATACGAGCAGTACTTC
TRBV10-1,NA,TRBJ2-7,NA,CASSERPESRQYF,TGCGCCAGCAGTGAAAGACCGGAATCCCGGCAGTACTTC
TRBV27,NA,TRBJ1-5,once,CASSLSQGGQPQHF,TGTGCCAGCAGTTTAAGTCAGGGAGGCCAGCCCCAGCATTTT
TRBV7-9,TRBD2,TRBJ2-1,NA,CASSLGGTSGNLEQFF,TGTGCCAGCAGCTTAGGCGGGACTAGCGGGAATCTTGAGCAGTTCTTC
TRBV27,NA,TRBJ2-2,NA,CASRRDSPLGGELFF,TGTGCCAGCAGAAGAGACAGTCCCCTGGGCGGGGAGCTGTTTTTT
TRBV27,NA,TRBJ2-5,NA,CASILSGGRGQYF,TGTGCCAGCATCCTCTCTGGGGGAAGGGGCCAGTACTTC
TRBV11-2,TRBD2,TRBJ2-1,once,CASSLDISGSFNEQFF,TGTGCCAGCAGCTTAGATATCAGCGGGAGTTTTAATGAGCAGTTCTTC
TRBV28,NA,TRBJ2-1,NA,CASSFKTRYNEQFF,TGTGCCAGCAGTTTCAAGACTCGATACAATGAGCAGTTCTTC